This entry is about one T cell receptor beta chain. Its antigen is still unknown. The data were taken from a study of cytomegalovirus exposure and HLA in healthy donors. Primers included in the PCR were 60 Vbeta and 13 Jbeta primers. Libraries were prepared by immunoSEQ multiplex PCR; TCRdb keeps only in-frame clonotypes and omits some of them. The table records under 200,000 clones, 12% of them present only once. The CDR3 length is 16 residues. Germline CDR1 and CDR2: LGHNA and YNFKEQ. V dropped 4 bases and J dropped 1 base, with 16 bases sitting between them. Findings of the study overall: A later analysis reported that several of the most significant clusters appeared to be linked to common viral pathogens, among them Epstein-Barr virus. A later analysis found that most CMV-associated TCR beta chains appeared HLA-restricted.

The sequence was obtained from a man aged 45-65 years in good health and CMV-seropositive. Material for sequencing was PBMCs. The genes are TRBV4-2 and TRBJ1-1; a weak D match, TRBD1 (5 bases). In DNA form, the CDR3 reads TGTGCCAGCAGCCGCAAAGACAGCCGAACGAACACTGAAGCTTTCTTT. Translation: CASSRKDSRTNTEAFF.